This T cell receptor (beta chain) came from a study of T cell responses to AZD1222 COVID-19 vaccine. This CDR3 is 17 amino acids long. V lost 0 bases and J 3 bases, leaving 17 bases between the germline ends. Germline CDR1 LGHDT, CDR2 YNNKEL (reference sequence). Whether given at about 4 or about 12 weeks, second doses were pooled. TCRdb's table, derived via immunoSEQ multiplex PCR, lists solely in-frame clones and lacks some. The table includes 160,000 or so clones, 85% to 95% detected once. The rearrangement uses TRBV3-1 (or the pseudogene TRBV3-2) and TRBJ2-5, with a possible D match to TRBD2 (5 bases). The material was peripheral blood, obtained 28 days after the second AZD1222 dose. This clonotype originated in an adult who received the AZD1222 COVID-19 vaccine. CDR3 sequence (DNA): TGTGCCAGCAGCCAAGACCCCCCGCTAGGGAGCAAAGAGACCCAGTACTTC. It yields the protein CASSQDPPLGSKETQYF.